This T cell receptor (beta chain) was sequenced during a study of T-cell reconstitution after alpha-beta-depleted transplantation in children. The library targeted TCRbeta and was prepared with unique molecular identifiers. TCRdb called the PCR reads again in MiXCR, with one record for every CDR3 protein. The sample has about 540,000 distinct CDR3 sequences, 15% to 20% seen once. This CDR3 comprises 11 residues. Trimming took 3 bases from V and 8 from J, leaving 10 bases between them. Germline assignment: CDR1 SQVTM and CDR2 ANQGSEA. The rearrangement links TRBV29-1 to TRBJ1-1; no firm D call. The sequencing here drew on PBMCs from the stem cell graft donor, taken from the stem cell graft. The origin of this receptor is a human donor who donated a stem cell graft to a child with acute lymphoblastic leukemia. DNA for the CDR3: TGCAGCGTTGATAGGCCGGCAGAAGCTTTCTTT. This translates into CSVDRPAEAFF.